One sample yielded the 17 T cell receptor beta chains listed below, sequenced in a study of regulatory T cells in long-lasting Graves disease. Assembly of TCR beta libraries relied on iRepertoire HTBI primers together with Arm-PCR of CDR3 regions. TCRdb independently ran MiXCR on the multiplex PCR reads; one entry per CDR3 protein. The table has roughly 610,000 distinct CDR3 sequences, roughly 16% seen once; the top ten hold more than 10%. Time point reported: newly diagnosed GD, antithyroid drugs for less than 3 months. Researchers made the TCR library from RNA that was extracted from PBMCs. These same records also appear under a second study, on T cells in Graves' hyperthyroidism and ophthalmopathy.

The starting material was peripheral blood mononuclear cells (PBMCs), obtained at new diagnosis, from a patient treated with antithyroid drugs. The origin of the receptors is a man aged 18-30 years with Graves disease.

This clonotype was counted at least ten times. The chain combines TRBV2 with TRBJ2-5; 9 bases agree with TRBD2. Germline V gene lookup returns CDR1 SNHLY and CDR2 FYNNEI. This CDR3 region has 15 residues. V shed 4 bases and J 2 bases; nucleotides not matched to a gene: 5. CDR3 protein: CASSVLAGLQETQYF. The CDR3 bases are TGTGCCAGCAGTGTTCTAGCGGGACTTCAAGAGACCCAGTACTTC.

This chain uses TRBV24-1 with TRBJ1-2; D uncertain. Germline CDR1 reads KGHDR; CDR2 reads SFDVKD. V was trimmed by 2 bases and J by 2 bases, leaving 5 bases between them. There are 13 residues in the CDR3. This chain's CDR3 is CATSDWLNYGYTF. CDR3 DNA: TGTGCCACCAGTGATTGGTTGAACTATGGCTACACCTTC.

This clonotype was observed a few times. The chain recombines TRBV20-1 with TRBJ2-1; 7 bases fit TRBD2. CDR1 is DFQATT, CDR2 SNEGSKA, per germline (reference sequence). Trimming cost V 6 bases and J 7 bases; bases outside gene matches: 12. The CDR3 runs to 14 residues. This chain's CDR3 is CSATGTTGRNEQFF. CDR3 DNA: TGCAGTGCCACCGGGACTACGGGTCGGAATGAGCAGTTCTTC.

This clonotype was detected only a few times. This rearrangement joins TRBV28 to TRBJ2-6; D not certain. Germline V gene data show CDR1 as MDHEN and CDR2 as SYDVKM. V was cut by 5 bases and J by 0 bases, with 14 bases left in between. The CDR3 loop spans 17 amino acids. The CDR3 DNA is TGTGCCAGCAGTCTCTTCAGCCCTAACTCTGGGGCCAACGTCCTGACTTTC. It translates to CASSLFSPNSGANVLTF.

This clonotype was observed a handful of times. The chain uses TRBV2 and TRBJ2-1; D gene unclear. Germline-derived CDR1 and CDR2 are SNHLY and FYNNEI. Deletions cut 7 bases from V and 10 bases from J, with 11 bases between. This CDR3 has 11 amino acids. The CDR3: CASNVRREQFF. The CDR3 region has the DNA TGTGCCAGCAATGTTCGGCGGGAGCAGTTCTTC.

This clonotype was counted ten times or more. This chain joins TRBV12-3 or TRBV12-4 and TRBJ2-7, with a tentative D call TRBD1 (5 bases). CDR3 size: 12 residues. Trimming stripped 5 bases from V and 6 bases from J, with 11 bases between. The CDR3 loop reads CASSPWQGEQYF. CDR3 sequence (DNA): TGTGCCAGCAGTCCGTGGCAGGGCGAGCAGTACTTC.

V gene TRBV5-1 combines with J gene TRBJ2-1; TRBD2 matches 11 bases. V shed 0 bases and J 5 bases; nucleotides not matched to a gene: 7. CDR1 is SGHRS and CDR2 is YFSETQ in the germline V gene. The CDR3 sequence is 17 residues long. The CDR3 sequence is CASSLDALAGGDNEQFF. Written as DNA, the CDR3 is TGCGCCAGCAGCTTGGATGCTCTAGCGGGAGGCGACAATGAGCAGTTCTTC.

This clonotype was detected ten times or more. The gene calls are TRBV6-2 or TRBV6-3 and TRBJ2-7, with D possibly TRBD1 on 6 matching bases. In germline, CDR1 is MNHEY, CDR2 SVGEGT. Trimming took off 7 bases at V and 0 bases at J, with 10 bases between the two ends. The length of the CDR3 is 13 residues. The CDR3 bases are TGTGCCAGCACCTGGACAGCCTCCTACGAGCAGTACTTC. As protein: CASTWTASYEQYF.

This clonotype was seen at least ten times. This chain links TRBV27 with TRBJ2-1, with unresolved D. Germline CDR1 MNHEY, CDR2 SMNVEV (reference sequence). With 6 bases removed from V and 9 bases from J, the gap between germline ends came to 18 bases. The CDR3 consists of 14 residues. This CDR3 is CASSRLDGNGEQFF. CDR3 DNA sequence: TGTGCCAGCAGCCGGCTAGACGGTAATGGTGAGCAGTTCTTC.

Ten or more counts support this clonotype. The chain couples TRBV18 to TRBJ1-1, with 7 bases aligning to TRBD1. The germline CDR1 and CDR2 sequences are KGHSH and LQKENI. J lost 1 base, V lost 6 bases, and 5 bases had no gene match. CDR3 length: 14 amino acids. CDR3 coding DNA: TGTGCCAGCTCCCAGGGACAGACGAACACTGAAGCTTTCTTT. This gives the protein CASSQGQTNTEAFF.

This clonotype has a count of ten or more. The genes are TRBV2 and TRBJ1-4, with D tentatively TRBD1 (6 bases). The V and J ends lost 6 bases and 2 bases respectively, with 16 bases between them. CDR1 SNHLY and CDR2 FYNNEI come from the germline V gene. The CDR3 consists of 16 residues. CDR3 region: CASRQRNRATNEKLFF. In nucleotides, the CDR3 is TGTGCCAGCAGACAGAGAAACAGGGCCACTAATGAAAAACTGTTTTTT.

This clonotype has a count of ten or more. The chain links TRBV30 to TRBJ2-1; 8 bases map to TRBD2. Per the germline V gene, CDR1 is GTSNPN and CDR2 is SVGIG (reference sequence). V dropped 5 bases and J dropped 9; count of bases not matched to a gene: 12. The CDR3 contains 14 residues. The CDR3 loop is CAWAAGAGLSEQFF. For the CDR3, the DNA is TGTGCCTGGGCAGCGGGAGCGGGGTTAAGTGAGCAGTTCTTC.

In its sample, this clonotype was seen many times. This rearrangement joins TRBV3-1 to TRBJ1-2; 8 bases are shared with TRBD1. V lost 4 bases, J lost 0 bases, and 4 bases stayed unmatched. This CDR3 region has 15 residues. Looked up from germline, CDR1 is LGHDT and CDR2 is YNNKEL (reference sequence). CDR3 in amino acids: CASSPLQGANYGYTF. The CDR3 DNA sequence: TGTGCCAGCAGCCCCCTACAGGGGGCTAACTATGGCTACACCTTC.

The table lists this clonotype with a few counts. A junction end diverges from the germline sequence, so it may reflect a read error. This sequence joins TRBV5-6 and TRBJ1-2; D not resolved. Germline V gene sequence: CDR1 SGHDT, CDR2 YYEEEE. The CDR3 has 15 residues. The CDR3 DNA is TGTGCCAGCAGCTTGCCGGGAGGAAGCAACTATGGCTGCACCTTC. Translation gives CASSLPGGSNYGCTF.

This clonotype was seen a few times. DNA for the CDR3: TGCAGTGCTAGAGAAGGAGGGGGGCGGTCCGAGCAGTACTTC. Translated, it gives CSAREGGGRSEQYF. This chain links TRBV20-1 with TRBJ2-7, with D possibly being TRBD1 or TRBD2 (6 bases each). The CDR3 totals 14 residues. V was clipped by 0 bases and J by 6 bases, with 15 bases between them. Germline values: CDR1 DFQATT, CDR2 SNEGSKA (reference sequence).

This clonotype was picked up many times. This chain connects TRBV15 to TRBJ1-1; TRBD1 is a possible D gene (6 bases). Germline CDR1 LNHNV, CDR2 YYDKDF (reference sequence). Trimming removed 1 base at V and 5 bases at J, with 11 bases between. The CDR3 loop spans 14 amino acids. CDR3 sequence (DNA): TGTGCCACCAGCAGAGGCCACAGGGATACTGAAGCTTTCTTT. Translated: CATSRGHRDTEAFF.

This CDR3 reads CASRPGENEQFF. CDR3 nucleotide sequence: TGTGCCAGCAGGCCAGGCGAGAATGAGCAGTTCTTC. The chain carries TRBV25-1 and TRBJ2-1; D gene unclear. The V end lost 6 bases, the J end lost 7 bases, and 10 bases lay between the germline ends. The CDR3 sequence is 12 residues long. CDR1 MGHDK and CDR2 SYGVNS come from the germline V gene.